This T cell receptor beta chain was profiled in a study of beta chain features in type 1 diabetes. Looking at the study overall: Patients did not differ from healthy donors in age, gender or cell yield.

Study-level points and caveats: For patients, the naive, central memory and Treg TCRB repertoires appeared more alike than for healthy donors.

Since all of the isolated RNA was reverse transcribed, expressed TCRB transcripts were what got sequenced. Repertoires were generated with immunoSEQ multiplex PCR, while TCRdb's copy carries only in-frame clones and drops some. This table holds roughly 230,000 clones, more than 9% found once. Comments on this clone: The antigen is unknown.

There are 16 residues in the CDR3. The trim removed 7 bases at V and 6 bases at J, leaving 17 bases unmatched. Germline-derived CDR1 and CDR2 are SQVTM and ANQGSEA. Over 95% purity was reached by all sorted populations. This receptor was identified in a woman between 18 and 29 years old in good health. The J gene is TRBJ2-1, the V gene TRBV29-1; 8 positions match TRBD1. Material for sequencing was naive CD4+ T cells from blood. The CDR3 DNA reads as TGCAGCGCTGCAGGGGGCGTATGGGGTAGGGGCAATGAGCAGTTCTTC. It specifies CSAAGGVWGRGNEQFF.